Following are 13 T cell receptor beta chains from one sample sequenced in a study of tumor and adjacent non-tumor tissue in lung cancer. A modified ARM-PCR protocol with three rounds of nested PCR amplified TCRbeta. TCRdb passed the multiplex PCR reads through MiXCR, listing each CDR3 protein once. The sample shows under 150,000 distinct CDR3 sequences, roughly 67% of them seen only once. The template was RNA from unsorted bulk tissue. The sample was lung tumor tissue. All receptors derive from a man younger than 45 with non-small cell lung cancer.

This CDR3 reads CASSQDDGDGKTIYF. In DNA form, the CDR3 reads TGCGCCAGCAGCCAAGACGACGGGGATGGAAAAACAATATATTTT. The rearrangement joins TRBV4-1 to TRBJ1-3; D ambiguous. V lost 0 bases and J lost 13, with 19 bases in between. This CDR3 region has 15 residues. Germline lookup yields CDR1 MGHRA and CDR2 YSYEKL.

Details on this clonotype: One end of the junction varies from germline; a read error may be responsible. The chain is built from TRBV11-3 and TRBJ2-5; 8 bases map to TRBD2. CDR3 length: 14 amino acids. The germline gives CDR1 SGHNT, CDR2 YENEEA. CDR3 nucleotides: TGTGTCAGCAGCTCCAGCGGGGGTGCAGAGACTCAGTACTTC. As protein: CVSSSSGGAETQYF.

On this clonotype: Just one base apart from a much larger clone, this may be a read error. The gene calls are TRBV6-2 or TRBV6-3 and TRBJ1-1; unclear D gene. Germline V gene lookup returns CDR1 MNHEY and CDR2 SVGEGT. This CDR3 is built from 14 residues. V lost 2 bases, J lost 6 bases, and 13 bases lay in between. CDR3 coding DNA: TGTGCCAGCAGTTACCTCATGGTTCCACCTGAAGCTTTCTTT. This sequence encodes CASSYLMVPPEAFF.

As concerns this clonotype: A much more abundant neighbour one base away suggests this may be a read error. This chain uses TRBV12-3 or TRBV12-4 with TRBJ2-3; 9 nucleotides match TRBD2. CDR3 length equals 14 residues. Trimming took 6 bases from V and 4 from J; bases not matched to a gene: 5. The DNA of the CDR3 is TGTGCCAGCAGACTAGCGGGTTTATCAGATACGCAGTATTTT. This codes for CASRLAGLSDTQYF.

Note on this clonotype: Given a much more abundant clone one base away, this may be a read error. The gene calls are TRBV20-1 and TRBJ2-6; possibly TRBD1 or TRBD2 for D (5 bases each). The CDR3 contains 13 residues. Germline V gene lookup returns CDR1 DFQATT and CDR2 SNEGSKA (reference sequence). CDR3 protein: CSARLPGAKVLTF. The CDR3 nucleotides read TGCAGTGCTAGATTGCCCGGGGCCAAGGTCCTGACTTTC.

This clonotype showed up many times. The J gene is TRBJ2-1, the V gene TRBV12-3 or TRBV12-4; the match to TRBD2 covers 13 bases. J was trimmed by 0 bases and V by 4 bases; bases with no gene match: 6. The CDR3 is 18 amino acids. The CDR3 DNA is TGTGCCAGCAGTTCAACCGGGACTAGCGGGACCTCCTACAATGAGCAGTTCTTC. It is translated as CASSSTGTSGTSYNEQFF.

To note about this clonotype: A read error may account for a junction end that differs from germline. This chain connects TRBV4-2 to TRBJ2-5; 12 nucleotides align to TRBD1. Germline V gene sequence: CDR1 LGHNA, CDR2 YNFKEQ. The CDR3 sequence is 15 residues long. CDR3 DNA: TGTACCAGCAGCCAAGAGGGACAGGGGGCAAAGACCCAGTACTTC. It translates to CTSSQEGQGAKTQYF.

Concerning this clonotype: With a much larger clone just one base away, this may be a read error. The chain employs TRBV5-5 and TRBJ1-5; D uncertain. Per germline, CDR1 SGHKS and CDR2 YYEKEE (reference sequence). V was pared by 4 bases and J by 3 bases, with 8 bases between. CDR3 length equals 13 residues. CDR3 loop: CASSPWNNQPQHF. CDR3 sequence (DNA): TGTGCCAGCAGCCCCTGGAACAATCAGCCCCAGCATTTT.

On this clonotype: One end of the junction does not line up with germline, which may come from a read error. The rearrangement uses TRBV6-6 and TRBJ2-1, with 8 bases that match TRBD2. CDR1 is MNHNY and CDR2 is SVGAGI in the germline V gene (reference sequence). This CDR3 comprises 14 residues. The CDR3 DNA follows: TGTGCCAGCATTTCTCGCGGGAGGAAAGATGAGCAGTTCTTT. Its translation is CASISRGRKDEQFF.

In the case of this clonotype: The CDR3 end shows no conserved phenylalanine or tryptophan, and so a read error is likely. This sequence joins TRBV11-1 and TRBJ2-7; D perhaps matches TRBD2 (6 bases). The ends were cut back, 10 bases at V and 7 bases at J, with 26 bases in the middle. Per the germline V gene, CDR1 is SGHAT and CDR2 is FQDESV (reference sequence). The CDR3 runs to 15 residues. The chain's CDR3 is CANSLESTGTREQYI. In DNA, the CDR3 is TGTGCCAATAGCTTAGAGTCCACCGGGACTCGGGAGCAGTACATC.

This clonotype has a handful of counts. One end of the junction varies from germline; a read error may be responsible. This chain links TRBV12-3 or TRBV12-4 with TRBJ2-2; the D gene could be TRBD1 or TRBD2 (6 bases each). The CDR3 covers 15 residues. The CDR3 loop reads CVSLSGAPWTGELFF. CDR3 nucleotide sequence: TGTGTCAGCCTATCGGGGGCCCCGTGGACCGGGGAGCTCTTTTTT.

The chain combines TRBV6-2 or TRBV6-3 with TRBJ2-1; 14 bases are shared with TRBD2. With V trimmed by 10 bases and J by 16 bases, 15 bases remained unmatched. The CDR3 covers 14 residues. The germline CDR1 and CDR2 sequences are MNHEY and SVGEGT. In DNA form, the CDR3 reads TGTGCCATTACGACTAGCGGGGGGGCTCTTGAGTACTTCTTC. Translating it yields CAITTSGGALEYFF.

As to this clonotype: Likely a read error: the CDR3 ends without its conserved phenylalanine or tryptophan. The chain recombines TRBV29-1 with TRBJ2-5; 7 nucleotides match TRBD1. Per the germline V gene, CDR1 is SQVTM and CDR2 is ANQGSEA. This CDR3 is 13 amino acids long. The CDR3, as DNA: TGCAGCGTTGGGTTGACAGGGCACGAGACTCAGTACTCA. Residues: CSVGLTGHETQYS.